The 2 T cell receptor beta chains reported below all come from one sample, sequenced in a study of identical twins. Using its own MiXCR run on the 5' RACE reads, TCRdb lists one record per CDR3 protein. Of around 230,000 distinct CDR3 sequences in the sample, 6.5% were seen once. Separately, the same data were catalogued under a study of T cells expressing NK-cell markers.

The sample taken for sequencing was CD8+ T cells sorted from blood. The source is a woman aged 18-35 years in good health.

J is TRBJ2-5 and V is TRBV5-1; 7 bases match TRBD2. The CDR3 contains 15 residues. V was pared by 3 bases and J by 4 bases, with 9 bases of the junction left unmatched. Per germline, CDR1 SGHRS and CDR2 YFSETQ. The CDR3 is CASSWRGTRGETQYF. CDR3 in DNA: TGCGCCAGCAGCTGGCGGGGGACTCGGGGAGAGACCCAGTACTTC.

In its sample, this clonotype was seen many times. This chain links TRBV15 with TRBJ2-3; D not certain. The CDR3 loop spans 15 amino acids. Trimming removed 0 bases from V and 6 bases from J, with 13 bases in between. From germline, CDR1 is LNHNV and CDR2 YYDKDF (reference sequence). The CDR3 nucleotides are TGTGCCACCAGCAGAGATTTCCTGGACGGGGATACGCAGTATTTT. Translating it yields CATSRDFLDGDTQYF.